The text below deals with one T cell receptor (beta chain). Its antigen remains unknown. The data belong to a study of T cell responses to AZD1222 COVID-19 vaccine. The germline gives CDR1 SGHKS, CDR2 YYEKEE (reference sequence). This CDR3 region has 14 residues. With 5 bases removed from V and 5 bases from J, the gap between germline ends came to 16 bases. Study results and limitations: The study sampled repertoires only after the peak T cell response. Following two doses of AZD1222, Spike-specific TCR breadth and depth rose.

Profiled with immunoSEQ multiplex PCR; TCRdb holds only in-frame clones, not every one. Counted here are about 93,000 clones, approximately 89% occurring once; the ten biggest clones make up approximately 2.8%. The chain combines TRBV5-5 with TRBJ2-5; possibly TRBD1 or TRBD2 for D (6 bases each). Sequences were derived from peripheral blood, sampled on day 0 of MenACWY control vaccination. This clonotype originated in an adult in good health. Written as DNA, the CDR3 is TGTGCCAGCAGACCAGGAGGGGGGTCCGAGACCCAGTACTTC. Protein product: CASRPGGGSETQYF.